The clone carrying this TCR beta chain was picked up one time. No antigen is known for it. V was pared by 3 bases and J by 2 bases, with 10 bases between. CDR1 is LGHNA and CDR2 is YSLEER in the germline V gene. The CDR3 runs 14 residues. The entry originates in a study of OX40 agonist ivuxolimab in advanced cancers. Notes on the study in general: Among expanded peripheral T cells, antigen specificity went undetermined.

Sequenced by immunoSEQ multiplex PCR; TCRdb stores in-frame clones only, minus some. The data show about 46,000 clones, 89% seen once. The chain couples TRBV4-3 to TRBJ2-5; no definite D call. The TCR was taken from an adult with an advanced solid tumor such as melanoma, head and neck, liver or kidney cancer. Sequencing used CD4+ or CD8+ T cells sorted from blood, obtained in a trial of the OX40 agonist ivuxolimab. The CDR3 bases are TGCGCCAGCAGCCATGAAGGCAGGCAAGAGACCCAGTACTTC. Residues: CASSHEGRQETQYF.